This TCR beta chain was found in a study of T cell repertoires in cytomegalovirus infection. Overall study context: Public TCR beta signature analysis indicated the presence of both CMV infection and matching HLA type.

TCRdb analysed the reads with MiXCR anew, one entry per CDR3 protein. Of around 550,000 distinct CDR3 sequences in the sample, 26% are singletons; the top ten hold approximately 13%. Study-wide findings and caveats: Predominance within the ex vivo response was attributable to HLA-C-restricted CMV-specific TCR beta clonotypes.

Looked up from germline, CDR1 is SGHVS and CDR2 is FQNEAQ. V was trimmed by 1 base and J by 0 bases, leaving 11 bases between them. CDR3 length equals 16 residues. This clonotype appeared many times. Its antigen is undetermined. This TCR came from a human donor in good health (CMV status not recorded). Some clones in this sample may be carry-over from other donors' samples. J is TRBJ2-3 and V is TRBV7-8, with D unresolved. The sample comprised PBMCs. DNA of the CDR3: TGTGCCAGCAGCTTAGTCCAGGCGACTAGCACAGATACGCAGTATTTT. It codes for CASSLVQATSTDTQYF.